The 4 T cell receptor beta chains below were found in one sample sequenced in a study of STAT3 mutations in large granular lymphocyte leukemia (dated by TCRdb to about 2019). The library relied on the immunoSEQ multiplex PCR assay. TCRdb took over this immuneACCESS table, retaining in-frame rearrangements with V and J assigned. Such tables are incomplete; in checked studies, under half of the missing clones stem from an unresolved V gene, and the remainder is unexplained. The sample records about 39,000 clones, 81% of which are singletons. The top ten constitute approximately 0.39% of the sample. Their antigens are not known. Beyond this particular receptor, the publication reports: Every T-LGLL patient showed at least one immunodominant TCRbeta clonotype, and about half showed multiple immunodominant subclonotypes.

The specimen sequenced was PBMCs. These receptors were collected from a human donor with T large granular lymphocyte leukemia. Some clones in this sample may be carry-over from other donors' samples.

This chain uses TRBV5-1 with TRBJ2-7; D possibly matches TRBD1 or TRBD2 (5 bases each). The V gene lost 4 bases and the J gene lost 2 bases, with 16 bases spanning the gap. This CDR3 comprises 15 residues. Germline CDR1 and CDR2: SGHRS and YFSETQ. CDR3 bases: TGCGCCAGCAGCCCGGTGGTAGGGGAGACCTACGAGCAGTACTTC. Protein sequence: CASSPVVGETYEQYF.

V gene TRBV28 combines with J gene TRBJ1-5, with D hard to call. Germline CDR1 MDHEN, CDR2 SYDVKM. The CDR3 runs 13 residues. V was trimmed by 4 bases and J by 4 bases, leaving 8 bases between them. DNA for the CDR3: TGTGCCAGCAGTTCCAGCTGGAATCAGCCCCAGCATTTT. This gives the protein CASSSSWNQPQHF.

The chain links TRBV7-2 to TRBJ1-6, with 9 bases aligning to TRBD1. The V and J ends lost 6 bases and 9 bases, in that order; junction bases with no gene match: 9. In germline, CDR1 is SGHTA, CDR2 FQGNSA. This CDR3 comprises 15 residues. In DNA, the CDR3 is TGTGCCAGCAGTCGCAGACAGGGGGTACTTTCACCCCTCCACTTT. Protein: CASSRRQGVLSPLHF.

The gene calls are TRBV30 and TRBJ1-1; D gene unclear. CDR1 and CDR2 from the germline V gene are GTSNPN and SVGIG (reference sequence). V was pared by 2 bases and J by 1 base, with 11 bases between. The CDR3 contains 14 residues. DNA for the CDR3: TGTGCCTGGAGTTTCTGGACCCCGAACACTGAAGCTTTCTTT. Translating gives CAWSFWTPNTEAFF.